The following is a TCR beta chain sequence with its context. Germline V gives CDR1 LGHNA, CDR2 YNFKEQ. This CDR3 spans 15 amino acids. V lost 1 base to trimming and J lost 5 bases, with 11 bases between them. Only Caucasian adults living in Nashville, Tennessee served as donors. The data derive from a study of shared clonotypes between healthy human individuals. Study details: The donor pool was made up of two women and three men aged 18 to 49. Three plates each covered CD4 naive and memory; CD8 naive two, CD8 memory one.

Some 30,000 T cell genomes, or approximately 190 ng DNA, went into the sorted-subset replicate PCRs. The method was immunoSEQ multiplex PCR; TCRdb's version includes in-frame clones alone and lacks a portion of them. Among about 680,000 clones listed, 73% were seen once. Sequenced sample: memory CD4+ T cells sorted from blood. The subset: CD45RA-negative fraction. The sequence derives from a woman in her 30s in good health. The chain couples TRBV4-2 to TRBJ1-4; D not certain. CDR3 nucleotide sequence: TGTGCCAGCAGCCAAGGGAACAGCGAGAATGAAAAACTGTTTTTT. This encodes CASSQGNSENEKLFF.